One and the same sample provided the 26 T cell receptor beta chains below, sequenced in a study of blood T cell repertoires in COVID-19. TCRdb keeps only in-frame clones here, not all; method: immunoSEQ multiplex PCR. This table has about 350,000 clones, around 87% appearing once. The material sequenced was PBMCs or T cells enriched from blood (not recorded which). These receptors were taken from a woman in her 30s who had recovered from COVID-19.

The V call is TRBV2, the J call TRBJ1-1; possible D gene TRBD1, 5 bases. The CDR3 contains 14 residues. Between the trimmed V and J ends, which lost 1 base and 5 bases, there was a span of 11 bases. Germline lookup yields CDR1 SNHLY and CDR2 FYNNEI. CDR3 in DNA: TGTGCCAGCAGTGAAGGGGGGGAGGATACTGAAGCTTTCTTT. It encodes CASSEGGEDTEAFF.

This sequence joins TRBV15 and TRBJ1-4, with D perhaps TRBD1 (5 bases). The CDR3 loop spans 14 amino acids. The V end was cut by 1 base, the J end by 5 bases, with 8 bases between. Germline CDR1 and CDR2: LNHNV and YYDKDF (reference sequence). For the CDR3, the DNA is TGTGCCACCAGCAGAGGGGGACTGAATGAAAAACTGTTTTTT. Its protein product is CATSRGGLNEKLFF.

V and J are TRBV7-9 and TRBJ2-2; a weak D match, TRBD2 (5 bases). The CDR3 has 16 residues. Germline V gene data show CDR1 as SEHNR and CDR2 as FQNEAQ (reference sequence). The V gene lost 2 bases and the J gene lost 5 bases, with 15 bases spanning the gap. In nucleotides, the CDR3 is TGTGCCAGCAGCTTATACGACGGGGTTTGGACCGGGGAGCTGTTTTTT. As protein: CASSLYDGVWTGELFF. Together with reference TRBV7-9 and TRBJ2-2, the CDR3 gives the full variable domain: DTGVSQNPRHKITKRGQNVTFRCDPISEHNRLYWYRQTLGQGPEFLTYFQNEAQLEKSRLLSDRFSAERPKGSFSTLEIQRTEQGDSAMYLCASSLYDGVWTGELFFGEGSRLTVL.

The chain couples TRBV4-3 to TRBJ2-7, with 12 bases lining up with TRBD2. Trimming removed 1 base from V and 2 bases from J; junction bases left unmatched: 3. CDR1 LGHNA and CDR2 YSLEER come from the germline V gene. The CDR3 consists of 16 residues. The chain's CDR3 is CASSQGLAGVPYEQYF. CDR3 sequence (DNA): TGCGCCAGCAGCCAAGGACTAGCGGGGGTCCCCTACGAGCAGTACTTC.

The chain recombines TRBV24-1 with TRBJ1-1, with D tentatively TRBD1 (5 bases). The V gene's germline CDR1 is KGHDR and CDR2 SFDVKD. The CDR3 has 13 residues. The germline V and J ends were trimmed by 7 bases and 3 bases, with 11 bases remaining between them. The CDR3 nucleotides are TGTGCCACCAGGGAGTCGGGGGACACTGAAGCTTTCTTT. Its translation: CATRESGDTEAFF.

This clone was counted only a few times. The chain uses TRBV10-3 and TRBJ2-3; TRBD1 aligns across 9 bases. The junction had 4 bases not matched to a gene; V was cut back by 6 bases and J by 3 bases. Germline V gives CDR1 ENHRY, CDR2 SYGVKD. The CDR3 totals 14 residues. The CDR3 spells CAISGTGTTDTQYF. The CDR3 DNA reads TGTGCCATCAGCGGGACAGGGACTACAGATACGCAGTATTTT.

As concerns this clone: Germline and junction disagree at one end, which may indicate a read error. The J gene is TRBJ2-3, the V gene TRBV15, with 7 bases identical to TRBD2. The germline V gene encodes CDR1 LNHNV and CDR2 YYDKDF (reference sequence). The CDR3 sequence is 12 residues long. Here the CDR3 reads CATSRGGDVLDF. CDR3 DNA sequence: TGTGCCACCAGCAGGGGGGGGGACGTCTTGGATTTT.

The chain recombines TRBV6-2 or TRBV6-3 with TRBJ1-5; D call uncertain. Per germline, CDR1 MNHEY and CDR2 SVGEGT. The CDR3 is 16 residues long. V was cut by 5 bases and J by 3 bases, with 17 bases left in between. The CDR3 coding sequence is TGTGCCAGCAGTCCGACTGAGACCTTCTCCAATCAGCCCCAGCATTTT. Encoded protein: CASSPTETFSNQPQHF.

In its sample, this clone was seen a few times. The CDR3 coding sequence is TGCGCCAGCAGCCAAGGAGGGGGCGCGGAGGGCTACACCTTC. This codes for CASSQGGGAEGYTF. The V and J genes are TRBV4-1 and TRBJ1-2, with 7 bases matching TRBD1. Germline V gives CDR1 MGHRA, CDR2 YSYEKL. The ends lost 1 base at V and 8 bases at J; junction bases unmatched: 7. This CDR3 region has 14 residues.

This clone was picked up a small number of times. The rearrangement uses TRBV19 and TRBJ2-3; 8 nucleotides line up with TRBD2. The CDR3 loop spans 14 amino acids. In germline, CDR1 is LNHDA, CDR2 SQIVND (reference sequence). V trimming: 3 bases; J trimming: 4 bases; junction bases outside the gene matches: 3. The CDR3 sequence is CASSISTSADTQYF. The CDR3 coding sequence is TGTGCCAGTAGTATTTCGACTAGCGCAGATACGCAGTATTTT. The full variable domain, rest sourced from reference TRBV19 and TRBJ2-3, is DGGITQSPKYLFRKEGQNVTLSCEQNLNHDAMYWYRQDPGQGLRLIYYSQIVNDFQKGDIAEGYSVSREKKESFPLTVTSAQKNPTAFYLCASSISTSADTQYFGPGTRLTVL.

The chain couples TRBV7-2 to TRBJ2-5, with D hard to call. With 4 bases removed from V and 5 bases from J, the gap between germline ends came to 11 bases. CDR3 size: 13 residues. Germline assignment: CDR1 SGHTA and CDR2 FQGNSA. The CDR3 DNA is TGTGCCAGCAGCTCCCCCTCCGCGGAGACCCAGTACTTC. It is translated as CASSSPSAETQYF.

This rearrangement joins TRBV5-1 to TRBJ2-5; 10 bases align to TRBD1. The CDR3 runs 14 residues. The V and J ends lost 5 bases and 5 bases, in that order; junction bases with no gene match: 6. Germline values: CDR1 SGHRS, CDR2 YFSETQ. DNA for the CDR3: TGCGCCAGCAGTCGACAGGGGGCGCGGGAGACCCAGTACTTC. It is translated as CASSRQGARETQYF.

This chain uses TRBV5-1 with TRBJ2-1, with 8 bases identical to TRBD2. The germline gives CDR1 SGHRS, CDR2 YFSETQ. This CDR3 region has 16 residues. V trimming: 1 base; J trimming: 0 bases; junction bases outside the gene matches: 3. CDR3 sequence reads: CASSLSGGVSYNEQFF. The CDR3 DNA reads TGCGCCAGCAGCTTGTCCGGGGGGGTCTCCTACAATGAGCAGTTCTTC.

This chain connects TRBV10-3 to TRBJ1-2; TRBD1 agrees at 8 bases. The V gene end was trimmed by 5 bases and the J gene end by 0 bases; junction bases not matched to a gene: 2. Germline CDR1 is ENHRY and CDR2 is SYGVKD. CDR3 length: 14 amino acids. This CDR3 reads CAISLQGANYGYTF. CDR3 nucleotide sequence: TGTGCCATCAGTTTACAGGGGGCTAACTATGGCTACACCTTC.

The CDR3 DNA reads as TGTGCCAGCGGACTGGGAGAAAAACTGTTTTTT. Its protein is CASGLGEKLFF. The chain has TRBV11-2 and TRBJ1-4, with D unclear. Per germline, CDR1 SGHAT and CDR2 FQNNGV. V was trimmed by 8 bases and J by 8 bases, leaving 9 bases between them. The CDR3 length is 11 residues.

Concerning this clone: The sample holds other DNA sequences that translate to the same CDR3. The rearrangement joins TRBV5-1 to TRBJ1-4; 8 nucleotides agree with TRBD1. V trimming: 4 bases; J trimming: 7 bases; junction bases outside the gene matches: 6. This CDR3 has 14 amino acids. Germline values: CDR1 SGHRS, CDR2 YFSETQ. CDR3 nucleotide sequence: TGCGCCAGCAGCGCCGGACAGGGTGGTGAAAAACTGTTTTTT. As protein: CASSAGQGGEKLFF.

This rearrangement joins TRBV14 to TRBJ2-2; possibly TRBD1 for D (5 bases). The germline V and J ends were trimmed by 7 bases and 0 bases, with 9 bases remaining between them. Germline values: CDR1 SGHDN, CDR2 FVKESK. The CDR3 runs 14 residues. CDR3 sequence reads: CASKDSSNTGELFF. The CDR3 region has the DNA TGTGCCAGCAAAGACAGCTCGAACACCGGGGAGCTGTTTTTT.

This chain connects TRBV7-2 to TRBJ2-7; maybe TRBD1 (5 bases). The CDR3 length is 16 residues. Germline CDR1 is SGHTA and CDR2 is FQGNSA. V lost 2 bases to trimming and J lost 3 bases, with 17 bases between them. The CDR3 sequence is CASSLYQGRKVYEQYF. In nucleotides, the CDR3 is TGTGCCAGCAGCTTATACCAGGGCAGAAAGGTCTACGAGCAGTACTTC.

V usage is TRBV10-1 and J usage is TRBJ2-2, with 9 nucleotides matching TRBD2. V lost 2 bases, J lost 5 bases, and 0 bases stayed unmatched. The germline CDR1 and CDR2 sequences are WNHNN and SYGVQD (reference sequence). This CDR3 spans 14 amino acids. The CDR3 loop reads CASSEGLATGELFF. The CDR3 nucleotides are TGCGCCAGCAGTGAGGGACTAGCGACCGGGGAGCTGTTTTTT.

The chain carries TRBV5-1 and TRBJ2-5; no firm D call. V lost 0 bases and J lost 5, with 8 bases in between. Per germline, CDR1 SGHRS and CDR2 YFSETQ. This CDR3 is 13 amino acids long. CDR3 residues: CASSLGLRETQYF. DNA for the CDR3: TGCGCCAGCAGCTTGGGATTACGGGAGACCCAGTACTTC. Full variable domain (missing parts from reference TRBV5-1 and TRBJ2-5): KAGVTQTPRYLIKTRGQQVTLSCSPISGHRSVSWYQQTPGQGLQFLFEYFSETQRNKGNFPGRFSGRQFSNSRSEMNVSTLELGDSALYLCASSLGLRETQYFGPGTRLLVL.

The chain couples TRBV7-9 to TRBJ1-4; 8 nucleotides match TRBD1. The germline V gene encodes CDR1 SEHNR and CDR2 FQNEAQ (reference sequence). Trimming at V came to 7 bases and at J to 4 bases, leaving 8 bases not matched to a gene. The CDR3 sequence is 15 residues long. The CDR3 region is CASNVQGASNEKLFF. The DNA of the CDR3 is TGTGCCAGCAACGTTCAGGGGGCAAGTAATGAAAAACTGTTTTTT.

The chain carries TRBV13 and TRBJ2-7; 9 positions match TRBD2. The CDR3 contains 12 residues. J gave up 5 bases and V 5 bases, and 1 base lay outside the gene matches. Germline lookup yields CDR1 PRHDT and CDR2 FYEKMQ (reference sequence). CDR3 residues: CASSQRGDEQYF. For the CDR3, the DNA is TGTGCCAGCAGCCAGCGGGGGGACGAGCAGTACTTC.

J is TRBJ2-7 and V is TRBV10-3, with 10 bases fitting TRBD1. In germline, CDR1 is ENHRY, CDR2 SYGVKD. The CDR3 extends over 14 amino acids. With V trimmed by 4 bases and J by 5 bases, 5 bases remained unmatched. The CDR3 nucleotides are TGTGCCATCAGTGCCGACAGGGGGCTGGACGAGCAGTACTTC. It translates to CAISADRGLDEQYF.

The chain recombines TRBV6-2 or TRBV6-3 with TRBJ1-4; weak D call: TRBD1 (6 bases). V gave up 0 bases and J gave up 4 bases, with 15 bases separating them. The germline CDR1 and CDR2 sequences are MNHEY and SVGEGT. This CDR3 region has 17 residues. CDR3 sequence reads: CASSYSKWGRGNEKLFF. The CDR3 DNA is TGTGCCAGCAGTTACTCGAAGTGGGGGCGAGGTAATGAAAAACTGTTTTTT.

The chain uses TRBV4-2 and TRBJ2-5; 7 bases align to TRBD2. The length of the CDR3 is 16 residues. J was trimmed by 5 bases and V by 0 bases; bases with no gene match: 9. Germline CDR1 and CDR2: LGHNA and YNFKEQ. CDR3 sequence: CASSQEGGLLSETQYF. The CDR3 region has the DNA TGTGCCAGCAGCCAAGAGGGGGGGTTGTTGTCCGAGACCCAGTACTTC.

At least ten counts were recorded for this clone. The gene calls are TRBV19 and TRBJ1-6; 8 bases align to TRBD1. The CDR3 totals 17 residues. The V gene's germline CDR1 is LNHDA and CDR2 SQIVND (reference sequence). Losses at the gene ends were 0 bases for V and 7 bases for J; bases not matched to a gene: 8. The CDR3, as DNA: TGTGCCAGTAGTATAGACCCACGACAGGGGAAAAATTCACCCCTCCACTTT. This gives the protein CASSIDPRQGKNSPLHF.